Each of the 11 T cell receptor beta chains below was sequenced from the same sample in a study of blood T cell repertoires in COVID-19. TCRdb keeps only in-frame clones here, not all; method: immunoSEQ multiplex PCR. The sample records over 250,000 clones, approximately 90% being singletons. The sample comprised peripheral blood. These receptors were obtained from a woman aged 25 to 39 with COVID-19, enrolled during active disease.

The genes are TRBV27 and TRBJ1-1, with 10 positions matching TRBD1. The germline gives CDR1 MNHEY, CDR2 SMNVEV (reference sequence). Germline trimming cut 4 bases from V and 0 bases from J; bases unmatched to any gene: 5. The CDR3 sequence is 16 residues long. For the CDR3, the DNA is TGTGCCAGCAGTTCGCGGACAGGGGGGATGAACACTGAAGCTTTCTTT. This encodes CASSSRTGGMNTEAFF.

The V gene is TRBV19, the J gene TRBJ1-1; 9 nucleotides align to TRBD1. The CDR3 runs 14 residues. V shed 5 bases, J shed 1 base, and the junction held 2 bases outside the gene matches. Germline values: CDR1 LNHDA, CDR2 SQIVND (reference sequence). In DNA, the CDR3 is TGTGCCAGTAGTGTGACAGGGGGGAACACTGAAGCTTTCTTT. The encoded protein is CASSVTGGNTEAFF.

The chain links TRBV5-1 to TRBJ2-3, with D maybe TRBD2 (6 bases). V was cut by 3 bases and J by 2 bases, with 13 bases left in between. This CDR3 is 15 amino acids long. Germline CDR1 is SGHRS and CDR2 is YFSETQ. CDR3 DNA sequence: TGCGCCAGCAGCTCGGGACTCCCCCCCACAGATACGCAGTATTTT. Translation: CASSSGLPPTDTQYF.

The V call is TRBV7-9, the J call TRBJ1-2, with TRBD1 identical over 9 bases. Per the germline V gene, CDR1 is SEHNR and CDR2 is FQNEAQ (reference sequence). V trimming: 1 base; J trimming: 4 bases; junction bases outside the gene matches: 4. CDR3 length equals 15 residues. The CDR3 nucleotides read TGTGCCAGCAGCTTAGACAGGGGGCGCGGCTATGGCTACACCTTC. Encoded protein: CASSLDRGRGYGYTF.

The gene calls are TRBV13 and TRBJ1-4; possibly TRBD1 for D (6 bases). The germline V gene has CDR1 PRHDT and CDR2 FYEKMQ (reference sequence). Trimming left V 0 bases short and J 4 bases short, with 18 bases between. The CDR3 is 18 amino acids. For the CDR3, the DNA is TGTGCCAGCAGCTTAGGGAGACAGCCCCGAGGGGGTAATGAAAAACTGTTTTTT. This encodes CASSLGRQPRGGNEKLFF.

J is TRBJ2-1 and V is TRBV30; 9 positions agree with TRBD2. Germline V CDR1 and CDR2: GTSNPN, SVGIG (reference sequence). The CDR3 spans 16 residues. The V segment lost 3 bases and the J segment 3 bases; nucleotides outside the gene matches: 9. The CDR3 protein is CAWRFSGSSYYNEQFF. Here the CDR3 DNA reads TGTGCCTGGAGATTTAGCGGGAGCTCTTACTACAATGAGCAGTTCTTC.

The chain has TRBV19 and TRBJ1-5, with D possibly matching TRBD1 (5 bases). This CDR3 is built from 14 residues. Trimming removed 7 bases at V and 6 bases at J, with 16 bases between. The germline gives CDR1 LNHDA, CDR2 SQIVND (reference sequence). DNA for the CDR3: TGTGCCAGTACCCTTGGGGGGATGGGTCAGCCCCAGCATTTT. Protein sequence: CASTLGGMGQPQHF.

The chain employs TRBV6-5 and TRBJ2-7; 7 bases map to TRBD1. V trimming: 6 bases; J trimming: 0 bases; junction bases outside the gene matches: 5. This CDR3 spans 14 amino acids. The V gene's germline CDR1 is MNHEY and CDR2 SVGAGI. The CDR3 sequence is CASSGTVSSYEQYF. The CDR3 coding sequence is TGTGCCAGCAGCGGGACAGTTAGCTCCTACGAGCAGTACTTC.

V gene TRBV6-5 combines with J gene TRBJ2-5; maybe TRBD2 (5 bases). Germline loops: CDR1 MNHEY, CDR2 SVGAGI. The CDR3 totals 15 residues. V lost 2 bases to trimming and J lost 6 bases, with 16 bases between them. Here the CDR3 DNA reads TGTGCCAGCAGTTACCCCGGGATCTCAGGTAAGACCCAGTACTTC. It translates to CASSYPGISGKTQYF.

The chain recombines TRBV6-9 with TRBJ1-3; possibly TRBD1 for D (6 bases). V lost 6 bases to trimming and J lost 1 base, with 28 bases between them. Germline V lookup: CDR1 MNHGY, CDR2 SVAAGI. The CDR3 runs to 20 residues. CDR3 in DNA: TGTGCCAGCAGGGTAAACCCCCGAAGTGGGGAAGGGGGATCTGGAAACACCATATATTTT. Protein sequence: CASRVNPRSGEGGSGNTIYF.

J is TRBJ1-2 and V is TRBV30; D is undetermined. Germline V gene lookup returns CDR1 GTSNPN and CDR2 SVGIG (reference sequence). The CDR3 runs 12 residues. Trimming took off 0 bases at V and 8 bases at J, with 10 bases between the two ends. DNA of the CDR3: TGTGCCTGGAGTGTAGGAGGGTTCGGCTACACCTTC. Protein sequence: CAWSVGGFGYTF.